This passage covers 9 T cell receptor beta chains from one sample sequenced in a study of shared clonotypes between healthy human individuals (dated by TCRdb to 2020 to 2022). Library preparation used the immunoSEQ multiplex PCR assay. Not all clones reach the TCRdb copy of this immuneACCESS table, which keeps in-frame sequences only. Checked studies attribute under half of the gap to unresolved V genes and leave the rest unexplained. The sample table contains about 2,200,000 clones; only one count was recorded for approximately 94% of them. The ten largest clonotypes hold under 2% of the sample. CD8 naive samples were obtained by positive selection for CCR7 among CD45RO-negative cells, yielding a CD45RA+CCR7+ population from which TemRA cells were excluded. Sample: naive CD8+ T cells from PBMCs. What this sample's cell subset or site label stands for: CD45RA+CCR7+. These TCRs come from a man aged 18 to 29 in good health. Some clones in this sample may be carry-over from other donors' samples.

This chain uses TRBV7-9 with TRBJ1-2; 9 nucleotides match TRBD1. The CDR3 extends over 15 amino acids. Germline CDR1 SEHNR, CDR2 FQNEAQ (reference sequence). The V segment lost 5 bases and the J segment 4 bases; nucleotides outside the gene matches: 8. CDR3 nucleotides: TGTGCCAGCAGCAACCGGGACAGGGTCCCCTATGGCTACACCTTC. Encoded protein: CASSNRDRVPYGYTF.

In regard to this clone: This may be a read error, as it is one base from a much larger clone. The chain is built from TRBV5-5 and TRBJ1-5; the D is unclear. This CDR3 contains 12 residues. The ends were cut back, 2 bases at V and 3 bases at J, with 3 bases in the middle. Per germline, CDR1 SGHKS and CDR2 YYEKEE (reference sequence). CDR3 sequence reads: CASSFPNQPQHF. CDR3 DNA: TGTGCCAGCAGCTTCCCCAATCAGCCCCAGCATTTT.

Notes on this clone: The sample contains more than one DNA sequence encoding this CDR3. The chain uses TRBV4-2 and TRBJ2-7; tentatively, D is TRBD1 or TRBD2 (5 bases each). The CDR3 loop spans 13 amino acids. The V end lost 0 bases, the J end lost 5 bases, and 8 bases lay between the germline ends. Germline lookup yields CDR1 LGHNA and CDR2 YNFKEQ. As DNA, the CDR3 is TGTGCCAGCAGCCAAGATCGGGGCGACGAGCAGTACTTC. It encodes CASSQDRGDEQYF.

The chain links TRBV4-1 to TRBJ2-1, with D perhaps TRBD1 (5 bases). V was cut by 2 bases and J by 5 bases, with 19 bases left in between. Germline V CDR1 and CDR2: MGHRA, YSYEKL. The CDR3 is 17 residues long. CDR3 region: CASSQKAGSRANNEQFF. The CDR3 nucleotides read TGCGCCAGCAGCCAAAAGGCCGGGTCCAGGGCAAACAATGAGCAGTTCTTC.

This chain joins TRBV7-6 and TRBJ1-5, with D possibly TRBD1 on 5 matching bases. Trimming shortened V by 4 bases and J by 7 bases, and 14 bases separated the two germline ends. This CDR3 comprises 14 residues. Germline CDR1 and CDR2: SGHVS and FNYEAQ. CDR3 protein: CASSSMQGGQPQHF. DNA for the CDR3: TGTGCCAGCAGCTCGATGCAGGGAGGACAGCCCCAGCATTTT.

The V call is TRBV4-3, the J call TRBJ2-7; D ambiguous. There are 13 residues in the CDR3. The germline V gene has CDR1 LGHNA and CDR2 YSLEER. Trimming left V 3 bases short and J 1 base short, with 7 bases between. The CDR3 loop is CASSQTQSYEQYF. The DNA for the CDR3 is TGCGCCAGCAGCCAGACACAGTCCTACGAGCAGTACTTC.

This clone was observed a handful of times. Different DNA sequences within this sample yield the same CDR3. V usage is TRBV28 and J usage is TRBJ1-1, with no clear D. Trimming took 1 base from V and 1 from J, leaving 4 bases between them. This CDR3 is 13 amino acids long. Germline-derived CDR1 and CDR2 are MDHEN and SYDVKM. As DNA, the CDR3 is TGTGCCAGCAGTTTATCGCGGAACACTGAAGCTTTCTTT. This sequence encodes CASSLSRNTEAFF.

Concerning this clone: The same CDR3 is also encoded by other DNA sequences in this sample. This chain connects TRBV28 to TRBJ2-7, with D tentatively TRBD1 or TRBD2 (5 bases each). Germline CDR1 is MDHEN and CDR2 is SYDVKM. V was pared by 5 bases and J by 3 bases, with 14 bases between. The CDR3 has 14 residues. The DNA of the CDR3 is TGTGCCAGCAGTCCACGGGACCGTGTCTACGAGCAGTACTTC. It specifies CASSPRDRVYEQYF.

This clone has a single count. The V and J genes are TRBV7-8 and TRBJ2-2, with 8 bases matching TRBD1. The CDR3 consists of 15 residues. J was trimmed by 0 bases and V by 5 bases; bases with no gene match: 2. Germline V gene sequence: CDR1 SGHVS, CDR2 FQNEAQ. The DNA for the CDR3 is TGTGCCAGCAGCCCGGACAGGGCGAACACCGGGGAGCTGTTTTTT. This encodes CASSPDRANTGELFF.